The 14 T cell receptor beta chains given below trace back to one sample, sequenced in a study of PD-1 blockade in classical Hodgkin lymphoma. In every patient, relapse followed autologous stem cell transplantation, while exposure to brentuximab vedotin differed. Only in-frame clones appear in the TCRdb table, and some are missing; sequencing was by immunoSEQ multiplex PCR. The sample has 12,000 to 15,000 clones; 82% are singletons. Sequenced material: peripheral blood mononuclear cells (PBMCs), taken at baseline. All receptors come from a human donor with classical Hodgkin lymphoma.

The rearrangement uses TRBV20-1 and TRBJ2-5; D remains ambiguous. This CDR3 region has 11 residues. Trimming removed 6 bases at V and 0 bases at J, with 5 bases between. Germline CDR1 DFQATT, CDR2 SNEGSKA (reference sequence). As DNA, the CDR3 is TGCAGTGCAGAAGACCAAGAGACCCAGTACTTC. Translated, it gives CSAEDQETQYF.

The chain recombines TRBV20-1 with TRBJ2-4; no clear D. The CDR3 is made up of 11 amino acids. Trimming removed 2 bases from V and 8 bases from J, with 7 bases in between. Germline CDR1 DFQATT, CDR2 SNEGSKA (reference sequence). The CDR3 coding sequence is TGCAGTGCTAGAAGCCATCACATTCAGTACTTC. Protein product: CSARSHHIQYF.

In this sample, this clone turned up once. This chain's CDR3 is CASSTKRDTQYF. CDR3 coding DNA: TGTGCCAGCAGCACTAAGCGGGATACGCAGTATTTT. V is TRBV11-3 and J is TRBJ2-3; a weak D match, TRBD2 (5 bases). The CDR3 is made up of 12 amino acids. Trimming took 5 bases from V and 6 from J, leaving 9 bases between them. Germline CDR1 and CDR2: SGHNT and YENEEA.

This chain links TRBV4-1 with TRBJ2-7; 12 bases fit TRBD2. CDR3 size: 20 residues. CDR1 is MGHRA, CDR2 YSYEKL, per germline. V dropped 3 bases and J dropped 0; count of bases not matched to a gene: 15. This chain's CDR3 is CASSHDHTPGLAGSSYEQYF. The CDR3 nucleotides are TGCGCCAGCAGCCATGACCACACGCCAGGACTAGCGGGAAGCTCCTACGAGCAGTACTTC.

This chain joins TRBV15 and TRBJ2-3; 13 bases agree with TRBD2. The CDR3 consists of 17 residues. Germline CDR1 reads LNHNV; CDR2 reads YYDKDF (reference sequence). V was pared by 4 bases and J by 5 bases, with 9 bases of the junction left unmatched. The CDR3 region is CATSITLTSGGKDTQYF. The CDR3 region has the DNA TGTGCCACCAGCATTACCTTGACTAGCGGGGGGAAAGATACGCAGTATTTT. The whole variable domain, filled in from reference TRBV15 and TRBJ2-3, reads DAMVIQNPRYQVTQFGKPVTLSCSQTLNHNVMYWYQQKSSQAPKLLFHYYDKDFNNEADTPDNFQSRRPNTSFCFLDIRSPGLGDTAMYLCATSITLTSGGKDTQYFGPGTRLTVL.

The chain couples TRBV19 to TRBJ2-1; D may be TRBD2 (5 bases). The germline V gene encodes CDR1 LNHDA and CDR2 SQIVND (reference sequence). The ends were cut back, 1 base at V and 2 bases at J, with 18 bases in the middle. This CDR3 region has 18 residues. CDR3 DNA sequence: TGTGCCAGTAGTATAGTATTAGCGCGGGCGAGAACCTACAATGAGCAGTTCTTC. Translation: CASSIVLARARTYNEQFF.

The V call is TRBV5-1, the J call TRBJ2-1; TRBD2 agrees at 15 bases. Germline V gene lookup returns CDR1 SGHRS and CDR2 YFSETQ. The CDR3 has 14 amino acids. The ends lost 4 bases at V and 15 bases at J; junction bases unmatched: 8. The CDR3 loop is CASSLWTSGGAWFF. The CDR3 bases are TGCGCCAGCAGCCTCTGGACTAGCGGGGGGGCGTGGTTCTTC.

This clone was picked up a small number of times. The chain couples TRBV5-1 to TRBJ1-5; D uncertain. This CDR3 has 14 amino acids. V lost 4 bases and J 1 base, leaving 9 bases between the germline ends. CDR1 SGHRS and CDR2 YFSETQ come from the germline V gene. The DNA of the CDR3 is TGCGCCAGCAGCCTAGGGAGGAGCAATCAGCCCCAGCATTTT. Amino acid sequence: CASSLGRSNQPQHF. Together with reference TRBV5-1 and TRBJ1-5, the CDR3 gives the full variable domain: KAGVTQTPRYLIKTRGQQVTLSCSPISGHRSVSWYQQTPGQGLQFLFEYFSETQRNKGNFPGRFSGRQFSNSRSEMNVSTLELGDSALYLCASSLGRSNQPQHFGDGTRLSIL.

CDR3 sequence reads: CASSLRQGINEKLFF. CDR3 sequence (DNA): TGTGCCAGCAGCCTCCGACAGGGTATAAATGAAAAACTGTTTTTT. This chain uses TRBV7-9 with TRBJ1-4; 7 bases agree with TRBD1. This CDR3 spans 15 amino acids. Per the germline V gene, CDR1 is SEHNR and CDR2 is FQNEAQ (reference sequence). J was trimmed by 5 bases and V by 5 bases; bases with no gene match: 8.

The genes are TRBV5-4 and TRBJ2-3; 11 bases match TRBD2. The CDR3 is made up of 19 amino acids. V shed 6 bases and J 5 bases; nucleotides not matched to a gene: 20. The germline V gene encodes CDR1 SGHNT and CDR2 YYREEE (reference sequence). Here the CDR3 reads CASKPRGTSGPRSGDTQYF. In DNA form, the CDR3 reads TGTGCCAGCAAGCCCAGGGGGACTAGCGGCCCCCGATCGGGAGATACGCAGTATTTT.

This rearrangement joins TRBV19 to TRBJ1-4, with D perhaps TRBD1 (6 bases). The length of the CDR3 is 16 residues. V was clipped by 3 bases and J by 3 bases, with 14 bases between them. The germline V gene encodes CDR1 LNHDA and CDR2 SQIVND (reference sequence). CDR3 sequence (DNA): TGTGCCAGTAGTATTGTTGGGGGCGCGTCTAATGAAAAACTGTTTTTT. Translation: CASSIVGGASNEKLFF. The whole variable domain, remainder taken from reference TRBV19 and TRBJ1-4, is DGGITQSPKYLFRKEGQNVTLSCEQNLNHDAMYWYRQDPGQGLRLIYYSQIVNDFQKGDIAEGYSVSREKKESFPLTVTSAQKNPTAFYLCASSIVGGASNEKLFFGSGTQLSVL.

The genes are TRBV15 and TRBJ1-2; D is perhaps TRBD1 (5 bases). The length of the CDR3 is 14 residues. Germline CDR1 reads LNHNV; CDR2 reads YYDKDF (reference sequence). The V and J ends lost 1 base and 0 bases respectively, with 6 bases between them. CDR3 sequence (DNA): TGTGCCACCAGCAGAGGGGGGGCTAACTATGGCTACACCTTC. It yields the protein CATSRGGANYGYTF.

This clone was counted once. The chain couples TRBV2 to TRBJ2-7; TRBD2 might be the D (5 bases). V was cut by 6 bases and J by 5 bases, with 14 bases left in between. This CDR3 has 13 residues. Germline V gene data show CDR1 as SNHLY and CDR2 as FYNNEI. This chain's CDR3 is CASRWEFVNEQYF. CDR3 DNA: TGTGCCAGCAGATGGGAGTTCGTGAACGAGCAGTACTTC.

The chain combines TRBV25-1 with TRBJ2-7; D unresolved. CDR3 length: 14 amino acids. With 1 base removed from V and 3 bases from J, the gap between germline ends came to 10 bases. Germline V gene data show CDR1 as MGHDK and CDR2 as SYGVNS. CDR3 DNA: TGTGCCAGCAGTGAATTGCAGCTAGACTACGAGCAGTACTTC. Its translation is CASSELQLDYEQYF.